The 22 T cell receptor beta chains below come from one sample, sequenced in a study of cytomegalovirus exposure and HLA in healthy donors. Primers included in the PCR were 60 Vbeta and 13 Jbeta primers. Here immunoSEQ multiplex PCR was the method, and the copy in TCRdb shows in-frame clones only, minus some. This listing includes around 50,000 clones. Sequencing input: PBMCs. The origin of the receptors is a male donor in good health and CMV-seropositive.

This chain joins TRBV25-1 and TRBJ1-2; 8 nucleotides line up with TRBD1. V was clipped by 6 bases and J by 4 bases; unmatched bases: 4. CDR3 size: 13 residues. CDR1 is MGHDK, CDR2 SYGVNS, per germline. CDR3 in amino acids: CASRDRVSYGYTF. CDR3 sequence (DNA): TGTGCCAGCAGGGACAGGGTCTCCTATGGCTACACCTTC.

The chain carries TRBV27 and TRBJ2-1, with TRBD1 identical over 9 bases. Germline-derived CDR1 and CDR2 are MNHEY and SMNVEV (reference sequence). This CDR3 region has 15 residues. J gave up 9 bases and V 3 bases, and 9 bases lay outside the gene matches. DNA for the CDR3: TGTGCCAGCAGTTTGGTGGGACAGGGACTCTCTGAGCAGTTCTTC. Its protein is CASSLVGQGLSEQFF.

V usage is TRBV29-1 and J usage is TRBJ1-6, with 8 bases that match TRBD1. V trimming: 5 bases; J trimming: 8 bases; junction bases outside the gene matches: 8. The CDR3 covers 14 residues. Germline values: CDR1 SQVTM, CDR2 ANQGSEA. The CDR3 region is CSVKWGQADSPLHF. The DNA of the CDR3 is TGCAGCGTTAAGTGGGGACAGGCCGATTCACCCCTCCACTTT.

This sequence joins TRBV5-1 and TRBJ1-6; no reliable D call. Germline V gene data show CDR1 as SGHRS and CDR2 as YFSETQ. The CDR3 covers 13 residues. Trimming took 0 bases from V and 13 from J, leaving 11 bases between them. The CDR3 DNA reads TGCGCCAGCAGCTTGGCCCCCTCTTCCCCCCTCCACTTT. This sequence encodes CASSLAPSSPLHF.

The genes are TRBV4-2 and TRBJ2-2, with 7 bases fitting TRBD1. J was trimmed by 3 bases and V by 0 bases; bases with no gene match: 7. CDR1 LGHNA and CDR2 YNFKEQ come from the germline V gene. CDR3 length: 17 amino acids. The CDR3 here is CASSQDRVTGYTGELFF. The CDR3 DNA reads as TGTGCCAGCAGCCAAGATCGGGTGACAGGGTACACCGGGGAGCTGTTTTTT.

The V gene is TRBV19, the J gene TRBJ1-1; D remains unclear. The CDR3 is 16 residues long. CDR1 LNHDA and CDR2 SQIVND come from the germline V gene (reference sequence). V lost 0 bases to trimming and J lost 1 base, with 12 bases between them. The CDR3 coding sequence is TGTGCCAGTAGTATAGATCGAGGGAATACGAACACTGAAGCTTTCTTT. Protein sequence: CASSIDRGNTNTEAFF.

This chain connects TRBV5-1 to TRBJ2-3; 7 bases align to TRBD2. Germline CDR1 and CDR2: SGHRS and YFSETQ. The V gene end was trimmed by 4 bases and the J gene end by 5 bases; junction bases not matched to a gene: 13. The CDR3 has 16 amino acids. CDR3 in DNA: TGCGCCAGCAGCCCATCGCGGGAGCCGCTAAAAGATACGCAGTATTTT. It specifies CASSPSREPLKDTQYF.

This chain uses TRBV30 with TRBJ2-5; D is undetermined. Germline CDR1 GTSNPN, CDR2 SVGIG (reference sequence). The CDR3 covers 13 residues. The ends were cut back, 1 base at V and 1 base at J, with 7 bases in the middle. The CDR3 DNA reads TGTGCCTGGAGTGCTCTATTCCAAGAGACCCAGTACTTC. It specifies CAWSALFQETQYF.

The J gene is TRBJ1-2, the V gene TRBV6-6; the match to TRBD1 covers 9 bases. Germline V CDR1 and CDR2: MNHNY, SVGAGI (reference sequence). The CDR3 runs to 14 residues. Trimming at V came to 5 bases and at J to 3 bases, leaving 4 bases not matched to a gene. The CDR3 loop is CASSTTGGDYGYTF. CDR3 DNA: TGTGCCAGCAGTACCACAGGGGGCGACTATGGCTACACCTTC.

The chain employs TRBV5-1 and TRBJ2-7; 9 bases match TRBD1. J was trimmed by 1 base and V by 4 bases; bases with no gene match: 3. Germline values: CDR1 SGHRS, CDR2 YFSETQ. This CDR3 contains 14 residues. The CDR3 DNA follows: TGCGCCAGCAGCCGGGGACAGGGATCCTACGAGCAGTACTTC. Translation gives CASSRGQGSYEQYF.

The chain couples TRBV19 to TRBJ2-2; 7 nucleotides align to TRBD2. Germline CDR1 reads LNHDA; CDR2 reads SQIVND (reference sequence). After removal of 7 bases from V and 1 base from J, the junction contained 6 bases not matched to a gene. This CDR3 is built from 15 residues. Written as DNA, the CDR3 is TGTGCCAGTAACCGCGGGGGAGAGAACACCGGGGAGCTGTTTTTT. The encoded protein is CASNRGGENTGELFF.

The chain carries TRBV5-1 and TRBJ2-3; weak D call: TRBD2 (6 bases). The CDR3 spans 13 residues. Germline values: CDR1 SGHRS, CDR2 YFSETQ. V was cut by 4 bases and J by 5 bases, with 11 bases left in between. The CDR3 spells CASSVRLGDTQYF. DNA of the CDR3: TGCGCCAGCAGCGTCCGACTAGGAGATACGCAGTATTTT.

Comments on this clone: The sample has other DNA sequences that encode this CDR3 too. The chain has TRBV9 and TRBJ2-7; D perhaps matches TRBD1 (6 bases). With 0 bases removed from V and 0 bases from J, the gap between germline ends came to 10 bases. Germline V CDR1 and CDR2: SGDLS, YYNGEE. The CDR3 runs 15 residues. The DNA of the CDR3 is TGTGCCAGCAGCGTAGACCCAGGGGTCTCCTACGAGCAGTACTTC. It codes for CASSVDPGVSYEQYF.

CDR3: CASSRGRTQESTEAFF. In DNA form, the CDR3 reads TGCGCCAGCAGCCGTGGGAGGACCCAAGAGAGCACTGAAGCTTTCTTT. V usage is TRBV5-1 and J usage is TRBJ1-1; D remains ambiguous. The germline V gene encodes CDR1 SGHRS and CDR2 YFSETQ. The V end lost 4 bases, the J end lost 4 bases, and 20 bases lay between the germline ends. The CDR3 contains 16 residues.

The chain links TRBV7-9 to TRBJ1-4; D remains unclear. Deletions cut 5 bases from V and 0 bases from J, with 10 bases between. Germline V gene sequence: CDR1 SEHNR, CDR2 FQNEAQ (reference sequence). The length of the CDR3 is 15 residues. CDR3 sequence reads: CASSGQITTNEKLFF. The CDR3 nucleotides read TGTGCCAGCAGCGGGCAGATAACAACTAATGAAAAACTGTTTTTT.

This chain links TRBV19 with TRBJ2-5; 10 nucleotides align to TRBD2. The germline V gene has CDR1 LNHDA and CDR2 SQIVND (reference sequence). The CDR3 covers 16 residues. The trim removed 0 bases at V and 4 bases at J, leaving 5 bases unmatched. CDR3 sequence reads: CASSIDLSGGRETQYF. CDR3 DNA sequence: TGTGCCAGTAGTATAGATCTTAGCGGGGGGAGAGAGACCCAGTACTTC.

Details on this clone: No conserved phenylalanine or tryptophan is present at the end of the CDR3, so a read error is the likely explanation. The chain has TRBV6-5 and TRBJ2-7; TRBD2 aligns across 8 bases. Trimming at V came to 5 bases and at J to 5 bases, leaving 5 bases not matched to a gene. CDR1 MNHEY and CDR2 SVGAGI come from the germline V gene. The CDR3 extends over 13 amino acids. This CDR3 is CASSHGGADEQYL. In DNA form, the CDR3 reads TGTGCCAGCAGTCACGGGGGGGCTGACGAGCAGTACCTC.

The chain combines TRBV28 with TRBJ1-2, with D possibly matching TRBD1 (6 bases). The CDR3 spans 14 residues. Per the germline V gene, CDR1 is MDHEN and CDR2 is SYDVKM. V lost 5 bases, J lost 1 base, and 11 bases lay in between. The CDR3 region is CASSPRGHNYGYTF. In DNA, the CDR3 is TGTGCCAGCAGTCCCCGGGGACATAACTATGGCTACACCTTC.

The rearrangement joins TRBV4-3 to TRBJ2-2, with D maybe TRBD2 (6 bases). The germline V gene encodes CDR1 LGHNA and CDR2 YSLEER. Trimming cost V 1 base and J 1 base, with 10 bases left between them. The CDR3 covers 16 residues. The CDR3 reads CASSQVLGGNTGELFF. The CDR3 coding sequence is TGCGCCAGCAGCCAAGTACTGGGGGGGAACACCGGGGAGCTGTTTTTT.

V is TRBV7-6 and J is TRBJ2-7; a possible D gene is TRBD2 (5 bases). Per the germline V gene, CDR1 is SGHVS and CDR2 is FNYEAQ. The germline V and J ends were trimmed by 5 bases and 6 bases, with 14 bases remaining between them. The CDR3 is 13 amino acids. DNA of the CDR3: TGTGCCAGCAGCCTCGGAGGCCCTGGCGAGCAGTACTTC. Protein: CASSLGGPGEQYF.

The chain has TRBV4-1 and TRBJ2-7; maybe TRBD2 (5 bases). Germline V lookup: CDR1 MGHRA, CDR2 YSYEKL. The CDR3 has 15 residues. Trimming cost V 1 base and J 5 bases, with 15 bases left between them. CDR3 DNA: TGCGCCAGCAGCCAAGGGTGGGGAACTAGGGACGAGCAGTACTTC. Translated, it gives CASSQGWGTRDEQYF.

V gene TRBV30 combines with J gene TRBJ2-7, with a weak D call TRBD1 (6 bases). CDR1 GTSNPN and CDR2 SVGIG come from the germline V gene (reference sequence). This CDR3 is 16 amino acids long. Trimming stripped 1 base from V and 0 bases from J, with 16 bases between. CDR3 protein: CAWSGPGAIDSYEQYF. Here the CDR3 DNA reads TGTGCCTGGAGTGGTCCAGGGGCAATTGACTCCTACGAGCAGTACTTC.